This T cell receptor (beta chain) was profiled in a study of CD8 T cells in Susac syndrome. Findings and limits, study-wide: Only a relatively small number of individuals were included in the TCR sequencing and HLA analysis.

Sequencing of TCR beta was performed on blood CD8+ and CD4+ T cells. While CD8+ and CD4+ T cells were isolated negatively, TEMRA cells were enriched by FACS. Random hexamers were used to reverse transcribe the RNA input (roughly 0.5 to 1 ug). By means of immunoSEQ multiplex PCR, TCR beta CDR3 spanning 54 Vbeta and 13 Jbeta underwent amplification. TCRdb processed the immunoSEQ multiplex PCR reads anew with MiXCR; each CDR3 protein has one entry. The sample contains 150,000 to 200,000 distinct CDR3 sequences, approximately 90% of which appear only once. The V and J ends lost 3 bases and 9 bases, in that order; junction bases with no gene match: 6. The germline V gene has CDR1 SGHTA and CDR2 FQGNSA. The CDR3 consists of 14 residues. Worth noting for this clonotype: What it recognizes is unknown.

The chain combines TRBV7-2 with TRBJ2-7, with 12 positions matching TRBD2. Specimen: CD4+ T cells from PBMCs. This sequence was found in a human donor in good health. Here the CDR3 reads CASSLTSGGGGQYF. DNA of the CDR3: TGTGCCAGCAGCTTGACTAGCGGGGGTGGTGGGCAGTACTTC.